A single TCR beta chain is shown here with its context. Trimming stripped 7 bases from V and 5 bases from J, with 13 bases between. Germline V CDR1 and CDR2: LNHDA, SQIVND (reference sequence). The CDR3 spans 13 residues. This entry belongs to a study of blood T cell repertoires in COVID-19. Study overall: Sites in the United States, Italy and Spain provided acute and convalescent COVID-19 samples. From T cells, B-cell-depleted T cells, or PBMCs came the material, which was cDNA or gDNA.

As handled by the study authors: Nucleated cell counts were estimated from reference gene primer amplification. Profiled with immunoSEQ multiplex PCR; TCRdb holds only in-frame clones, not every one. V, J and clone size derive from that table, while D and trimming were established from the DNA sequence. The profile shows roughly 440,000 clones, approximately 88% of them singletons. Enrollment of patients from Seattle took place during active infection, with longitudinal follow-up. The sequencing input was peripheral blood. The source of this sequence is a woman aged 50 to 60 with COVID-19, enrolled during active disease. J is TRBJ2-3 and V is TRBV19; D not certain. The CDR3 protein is CASTLRERDTQYF. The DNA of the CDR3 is TGTGCCAGTACCCTACGAGAGAGAGATACGCAGTATTTT.